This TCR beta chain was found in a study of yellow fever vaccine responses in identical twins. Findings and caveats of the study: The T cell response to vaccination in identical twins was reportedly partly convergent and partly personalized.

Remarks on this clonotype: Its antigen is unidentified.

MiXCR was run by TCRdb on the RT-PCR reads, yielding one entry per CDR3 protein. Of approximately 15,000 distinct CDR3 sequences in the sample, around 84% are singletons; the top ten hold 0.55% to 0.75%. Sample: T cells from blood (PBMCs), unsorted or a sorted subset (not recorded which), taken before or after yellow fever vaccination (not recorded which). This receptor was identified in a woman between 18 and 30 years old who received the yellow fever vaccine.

The CDR3 DNA is TGTGCCACCGCAACCTTTCTGGGAGCCAACGTCCTGACTTTC. Protein sequence: CATATFLGANVLTF. The chain uses TRBV28 and TRBJ2-6; no definite D call. Germline V gene sequence: CDR1 MDHEN, CDR2 SYDVKM. This CDR3 is 14 amino acids long. V dropped 10 bases and J dropped 7 bases, with 17 bases sitting between them. The full variable domain, in which reference TRBV28 and TRBJ2-6 provide the parts outside the CDR3, is DVKVTQSSRYLVKRTGEKVFLECVQDMDHENMFWYRQDPGLGLRLIYFSYDVKMKEKGDIPEGYSVSREKKERFSLILESASTNQTSMYLCATATFLGANVLTFGAGSRLTVL.